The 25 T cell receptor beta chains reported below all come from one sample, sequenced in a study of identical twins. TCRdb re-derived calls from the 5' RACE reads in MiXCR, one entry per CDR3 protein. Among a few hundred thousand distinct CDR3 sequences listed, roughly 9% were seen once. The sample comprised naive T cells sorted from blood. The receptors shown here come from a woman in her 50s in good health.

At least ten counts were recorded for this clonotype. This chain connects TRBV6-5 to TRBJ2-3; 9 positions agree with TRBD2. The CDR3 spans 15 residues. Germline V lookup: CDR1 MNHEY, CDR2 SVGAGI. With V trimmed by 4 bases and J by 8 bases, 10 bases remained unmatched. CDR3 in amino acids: CASSFSGRVFGTQYF. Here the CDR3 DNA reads TGTGCCAGCAGTTTTAGCGGGAGAGTTTTCGGTACGCAGTATTTT.

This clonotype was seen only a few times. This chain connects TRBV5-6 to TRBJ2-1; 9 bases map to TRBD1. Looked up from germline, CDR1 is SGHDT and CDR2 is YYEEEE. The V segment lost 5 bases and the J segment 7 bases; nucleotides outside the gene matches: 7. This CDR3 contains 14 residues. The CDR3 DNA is TGTGCCAGCAGATCCGGGACAGGGATTAATGAGCAGTTCTTC. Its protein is CASRSGTGINEQFF.

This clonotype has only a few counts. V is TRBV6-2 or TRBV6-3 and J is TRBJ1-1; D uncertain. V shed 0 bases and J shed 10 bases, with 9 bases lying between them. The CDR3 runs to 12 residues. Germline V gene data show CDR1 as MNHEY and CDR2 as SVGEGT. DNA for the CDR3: TGTGCCAGCAGTTACTCGAGAAAAGGAGCTTTCTTT. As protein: CASSYSRKGAFF.

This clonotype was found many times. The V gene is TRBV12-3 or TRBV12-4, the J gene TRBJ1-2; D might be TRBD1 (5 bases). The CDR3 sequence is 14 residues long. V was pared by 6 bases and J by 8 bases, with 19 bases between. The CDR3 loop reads CASSSTASLGGYTF. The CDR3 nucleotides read TGTGCCAGCAGCTCGACAGCCTCTCTGGGGGGCTACACCTTC.

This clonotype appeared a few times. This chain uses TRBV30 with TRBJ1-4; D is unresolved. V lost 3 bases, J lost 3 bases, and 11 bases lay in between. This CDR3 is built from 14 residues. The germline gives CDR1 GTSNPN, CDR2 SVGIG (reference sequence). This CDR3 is CAWSPVGANEKLFF. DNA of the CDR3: TGTGCCTGGAGCCCTGTTGGGGCTAATGAAAAACTGTTTTTT.

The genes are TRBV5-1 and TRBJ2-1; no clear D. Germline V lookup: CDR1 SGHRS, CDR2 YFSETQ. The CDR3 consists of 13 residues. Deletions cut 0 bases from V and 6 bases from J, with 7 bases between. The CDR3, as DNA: TGCGCCAGCAGCTTGGTGCCGATCAATGAGCAGTTCTTC. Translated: CASSLVPINEQFF.

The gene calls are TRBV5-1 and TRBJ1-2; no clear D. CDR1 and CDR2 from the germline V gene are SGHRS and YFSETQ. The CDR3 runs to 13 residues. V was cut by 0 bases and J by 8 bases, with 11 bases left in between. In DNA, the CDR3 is TGCGCCAGCAGCTTGGAGGCGCCTCTCGGCTACACCTTC. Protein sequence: CASSLEAPLGYTF.

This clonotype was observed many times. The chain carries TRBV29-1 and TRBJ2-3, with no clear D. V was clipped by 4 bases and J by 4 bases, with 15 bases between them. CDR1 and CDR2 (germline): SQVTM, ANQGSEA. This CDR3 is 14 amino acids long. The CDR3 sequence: CSVASLPVPDTQYF. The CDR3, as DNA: TGCAGCGTTGCTTCCCTCCCGGTCCCAGATACGCAGTATTTT.

The CDR3 here is CASANSRALSTDTQYF. For the CDR3, the DNA is TGTGCCAGCGCCAATTCGAGGGCCCTGAGCACAGATACGCAGTATTTT. The V and J genes are TRBV21-1 and TRBJ2-3; the table assigns TRBD2, which was not confirmed against the DNA. TRBV21-1 is a listed pseudogene. The CDR3 consists of 16 residues.

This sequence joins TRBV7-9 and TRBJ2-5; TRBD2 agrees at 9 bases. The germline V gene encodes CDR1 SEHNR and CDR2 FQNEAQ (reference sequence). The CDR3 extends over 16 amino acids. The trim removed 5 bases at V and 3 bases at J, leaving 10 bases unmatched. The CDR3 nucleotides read TGTGCCAGCAGCGTTCCCTTGGCGGGAGGGAAAGAGACCCAGTACTTC. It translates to CASSVPLAGGKETQYF.

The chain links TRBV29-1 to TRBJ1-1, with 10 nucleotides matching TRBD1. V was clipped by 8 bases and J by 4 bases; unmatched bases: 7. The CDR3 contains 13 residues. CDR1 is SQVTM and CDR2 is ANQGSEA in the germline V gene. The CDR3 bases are TGCAGCCTACGACAGGGGGCCAGCACTGAAGCTTTCTTT. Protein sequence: CSLRQGASTEAFF.

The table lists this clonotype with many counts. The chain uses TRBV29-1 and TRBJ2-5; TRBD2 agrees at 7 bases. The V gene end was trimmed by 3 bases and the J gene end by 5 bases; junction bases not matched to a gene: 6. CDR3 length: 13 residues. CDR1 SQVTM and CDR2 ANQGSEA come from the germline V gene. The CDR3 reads CSVDRSGGETQYF. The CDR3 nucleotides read TGCAGCGTTGATCGCTCGGGGGGTGAGACCCAGTACTTC.

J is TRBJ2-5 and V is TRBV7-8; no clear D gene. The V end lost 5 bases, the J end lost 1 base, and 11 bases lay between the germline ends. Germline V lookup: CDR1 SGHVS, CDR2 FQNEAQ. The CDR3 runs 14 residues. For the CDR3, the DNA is TGTGCCAGCAGCCCCAGCCGGACCCAAGAGACCCAGTACTTC. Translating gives CASSPSRTQETQYF.

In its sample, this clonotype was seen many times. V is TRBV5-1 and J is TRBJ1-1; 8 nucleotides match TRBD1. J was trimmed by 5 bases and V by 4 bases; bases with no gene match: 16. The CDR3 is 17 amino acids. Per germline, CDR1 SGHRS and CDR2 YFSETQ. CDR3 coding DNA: TGCGCCAGCAGCCCCAGGGCCCGGGACAGGTTTAGGACTGAAGCTTTCTTT. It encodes CASSPRARDRFRTEAFF.

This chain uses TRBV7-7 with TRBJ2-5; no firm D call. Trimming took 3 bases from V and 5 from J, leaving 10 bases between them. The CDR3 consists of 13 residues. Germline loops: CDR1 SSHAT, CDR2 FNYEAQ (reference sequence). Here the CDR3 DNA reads TGTGCCAGCAGCTTCTGGGTCGGGGAGACCCAGTACTTC. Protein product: CASSFWVGETQYF.

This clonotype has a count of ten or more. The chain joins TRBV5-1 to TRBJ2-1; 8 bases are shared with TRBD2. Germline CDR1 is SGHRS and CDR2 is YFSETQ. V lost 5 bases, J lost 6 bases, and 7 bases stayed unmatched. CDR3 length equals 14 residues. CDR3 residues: CASSRNSGVNEQFF. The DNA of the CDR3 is TGCGCCAGCAGTCGGAATAGCGGGGTCAATGAGCAGTTCTTC.

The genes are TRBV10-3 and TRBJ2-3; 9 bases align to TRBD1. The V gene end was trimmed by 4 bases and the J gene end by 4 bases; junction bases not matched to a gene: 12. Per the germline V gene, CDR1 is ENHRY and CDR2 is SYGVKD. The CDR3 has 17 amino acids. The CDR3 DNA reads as TGTGCCATCAGTGCGGGGACAGGGAAGGAGGGAGCAGATACGCAGTATTTT. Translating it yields CAISAGTGKEGADTQYF.

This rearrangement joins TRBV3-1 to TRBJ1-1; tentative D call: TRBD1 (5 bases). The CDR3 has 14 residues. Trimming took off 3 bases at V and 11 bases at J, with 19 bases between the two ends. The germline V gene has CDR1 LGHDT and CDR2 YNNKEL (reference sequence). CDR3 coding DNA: TGTGCCAGCAGCCAGACTCAAATGGGGCGGTCGGCTTTCTTT. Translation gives CASSQTQMGRSAFF.

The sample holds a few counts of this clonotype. The CDR3 coding sequence is TGTGCCAGTACTGACCCACCGGGCAATGAGCAGTTCTTC. It encodes CASTDPPGNEQFF. The genes are TRBV19 and TRBJ2-1; unclear D gene. V was trimmed by 7 bases and J by 6 bases, leaving 13 bases between them. This CDR3 is built from 13 residues. Germline values: CDR1 LNHDA, CDR2 SQIVND (reference sequence).

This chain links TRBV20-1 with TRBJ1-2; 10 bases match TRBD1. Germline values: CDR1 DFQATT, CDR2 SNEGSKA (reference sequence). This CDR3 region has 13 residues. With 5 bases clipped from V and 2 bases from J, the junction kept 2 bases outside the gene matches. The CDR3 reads CSAVGQGNYGYTF. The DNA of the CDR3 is TGCAGTGCTGTGGGACAGGGGAACTATGGCTACACCTTC.

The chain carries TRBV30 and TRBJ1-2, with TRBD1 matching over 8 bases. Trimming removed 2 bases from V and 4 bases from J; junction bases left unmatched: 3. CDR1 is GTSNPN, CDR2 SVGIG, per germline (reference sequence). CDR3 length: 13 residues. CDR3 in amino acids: CAWSRDRGYGYTF. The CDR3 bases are TGTGCCTGGAGTCGAGACAGGGGCTATGGCTACACCTTC.

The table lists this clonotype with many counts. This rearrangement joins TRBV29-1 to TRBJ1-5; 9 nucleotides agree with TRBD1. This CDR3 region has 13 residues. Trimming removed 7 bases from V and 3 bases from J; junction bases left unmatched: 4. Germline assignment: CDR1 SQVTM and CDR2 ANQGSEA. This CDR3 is CSAGQGTNQPQHF. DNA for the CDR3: TGCAGCGCTGGACAGGGGACCAATCAGCCCCAGCATTTT.

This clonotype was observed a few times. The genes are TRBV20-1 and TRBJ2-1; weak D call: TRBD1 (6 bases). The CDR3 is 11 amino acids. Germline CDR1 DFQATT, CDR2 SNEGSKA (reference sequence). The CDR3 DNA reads TGCAGGGGGCAGGGGAACAATGAGCAGTTCTTC. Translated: CRGQGNNEQFF.

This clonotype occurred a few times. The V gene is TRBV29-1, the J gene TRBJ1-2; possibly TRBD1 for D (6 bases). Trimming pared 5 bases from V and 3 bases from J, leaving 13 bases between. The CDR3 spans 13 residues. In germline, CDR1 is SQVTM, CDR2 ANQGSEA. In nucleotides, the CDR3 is TGCAGCGTTTTCCCAGGGGATGACTATGGCTACACCTTC. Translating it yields CSVFPGDDYGYTF.

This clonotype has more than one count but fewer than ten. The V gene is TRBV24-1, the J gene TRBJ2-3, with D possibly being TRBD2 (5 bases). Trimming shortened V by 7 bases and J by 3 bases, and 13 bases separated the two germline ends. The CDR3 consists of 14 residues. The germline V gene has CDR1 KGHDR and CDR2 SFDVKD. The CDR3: CATRRRGSTDTQYF. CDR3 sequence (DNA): TGTGCCACCAGGAGACGGGGAAGTACAGATACGCAGTATTTT.